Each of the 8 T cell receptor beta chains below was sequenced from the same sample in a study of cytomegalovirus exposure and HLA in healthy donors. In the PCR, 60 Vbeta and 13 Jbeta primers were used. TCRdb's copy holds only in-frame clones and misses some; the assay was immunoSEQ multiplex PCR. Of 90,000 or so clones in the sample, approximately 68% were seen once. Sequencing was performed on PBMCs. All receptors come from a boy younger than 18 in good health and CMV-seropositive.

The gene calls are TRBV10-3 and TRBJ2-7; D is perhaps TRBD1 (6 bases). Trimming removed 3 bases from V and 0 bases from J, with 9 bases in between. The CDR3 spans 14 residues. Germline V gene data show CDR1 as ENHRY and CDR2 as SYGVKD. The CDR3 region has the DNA TGTGCCATCAGTGATGAACAGGGCTCCTACGAGCAGTACTTC. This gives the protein CAISDEQGSYEQYF.

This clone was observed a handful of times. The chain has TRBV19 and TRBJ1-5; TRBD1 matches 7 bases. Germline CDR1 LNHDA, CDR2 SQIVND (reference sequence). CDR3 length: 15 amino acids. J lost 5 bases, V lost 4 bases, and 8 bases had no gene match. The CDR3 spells CASSRRAGTDQPQHF. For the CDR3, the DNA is TGTGCCAGTAGTAGAAGAGCAGGGACAGATCAGCCCCAGCATTTT.

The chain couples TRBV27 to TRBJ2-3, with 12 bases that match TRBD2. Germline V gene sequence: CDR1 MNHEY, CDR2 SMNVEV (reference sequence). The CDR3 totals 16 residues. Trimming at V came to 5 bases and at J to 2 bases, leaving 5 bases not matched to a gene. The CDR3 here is CASSGLAGRYTDTQYF. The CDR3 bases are TGTGCCAGCAGTGGACTAGCGGGGCGATACACAGATACGCAGTATTTT.

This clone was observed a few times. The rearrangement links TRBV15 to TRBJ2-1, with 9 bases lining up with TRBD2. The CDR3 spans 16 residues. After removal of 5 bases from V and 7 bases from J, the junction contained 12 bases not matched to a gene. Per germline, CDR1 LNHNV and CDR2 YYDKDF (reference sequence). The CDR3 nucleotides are TGTGCCACCAGCTCCCCCAGAGCGGGAGGTACGAATGAGCAGTTCTTC. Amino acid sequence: CATSSPRAGGTNEQFF.

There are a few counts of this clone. As DNA, the CDR3 is TGTGCCAGCAGTGGTGACAGCTATGGCTACACCTTC. Protein sequence: CASSGDSYGYTF. V and J are TRBV6-1 and TRBJ1-2; tentative D call: TRBD1 (5 bases). CDR3 length: 12 amino acids. Germline CDR1 is MNHNS and CDR2 is SASEGT. V was clipped by 4 bases and J by 4 bases, with 7 bases between them.

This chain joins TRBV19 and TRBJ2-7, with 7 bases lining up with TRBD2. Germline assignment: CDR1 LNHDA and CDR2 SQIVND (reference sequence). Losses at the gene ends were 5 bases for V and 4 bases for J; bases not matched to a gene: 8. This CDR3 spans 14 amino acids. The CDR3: CASSVSGEGYEQYF. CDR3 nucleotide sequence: TGTGCCAGTAGTGTTTCGGGGGAGGGTTACGAGCAGTACTTC.

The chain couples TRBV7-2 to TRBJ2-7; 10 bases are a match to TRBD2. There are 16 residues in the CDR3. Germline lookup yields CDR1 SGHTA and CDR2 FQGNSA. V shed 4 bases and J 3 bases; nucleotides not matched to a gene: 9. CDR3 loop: CASSSPLAGAHYEQYF. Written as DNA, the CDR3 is TGTGCCAGCAGCTCCCCTCTAGCGGGAGCCCACTACGAGCAGTACTTC.

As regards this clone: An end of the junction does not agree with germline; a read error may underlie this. The chain's CDR3 is CASSGRGGGKETQYF. CDR3 in DNA: TGTGCTAGCAGCGGTAGAGGCGGTGGAAAGGAGACCCAGTACTTC. This sequence joins TRBV7-7 and TRBJ2-5, with D possibly TRBD2 on 5 matching bases. CDR1 is SSHAT and CDR2 is FNYEAQ in the germline V gene (reference sequence). The CDR3 has 15 amino acids.